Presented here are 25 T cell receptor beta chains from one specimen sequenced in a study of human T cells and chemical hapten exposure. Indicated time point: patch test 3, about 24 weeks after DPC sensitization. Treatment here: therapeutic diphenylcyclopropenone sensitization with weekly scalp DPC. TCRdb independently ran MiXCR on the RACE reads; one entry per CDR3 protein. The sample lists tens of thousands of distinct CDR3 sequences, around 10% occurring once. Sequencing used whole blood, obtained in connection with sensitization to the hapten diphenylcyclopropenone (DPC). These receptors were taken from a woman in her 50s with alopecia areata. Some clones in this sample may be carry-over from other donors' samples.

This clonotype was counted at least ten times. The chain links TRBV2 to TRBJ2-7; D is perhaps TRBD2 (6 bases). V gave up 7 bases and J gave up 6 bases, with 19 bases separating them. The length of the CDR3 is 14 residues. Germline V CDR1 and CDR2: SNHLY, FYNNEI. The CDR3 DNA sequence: TGTGCCAGCACTGTCGAGGCGGGGCTCAGCGAGCAGTACTTC. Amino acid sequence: CASTVEAGLSEQYF.

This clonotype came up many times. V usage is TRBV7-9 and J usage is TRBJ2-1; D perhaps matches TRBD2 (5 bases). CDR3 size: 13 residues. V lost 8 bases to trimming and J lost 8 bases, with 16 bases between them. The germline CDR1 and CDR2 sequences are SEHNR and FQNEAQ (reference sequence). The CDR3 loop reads CASAVRGRDEQFF. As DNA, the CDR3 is TGTGCCAGCGCGGTTCGGGGTAGGGATGAGCAGTTCTTC.

CDR3 sequence (DNA): TGTGCCACCGGACAGGGGAAAACCAAAAACATTCAGTACTTC. This encodes CATGQGKTKNIQYF. This chain uses TRBV24-1 with TRBJ2-4, with TRBD1 matching 9 bases. V lost 9 bases to trimming and J lost 2 bases; unmatched junction nucleotides: 4. Germline CDR1 and CDR2: KGHDR and SFDVKD. The CDR3 runs to 14 residues.

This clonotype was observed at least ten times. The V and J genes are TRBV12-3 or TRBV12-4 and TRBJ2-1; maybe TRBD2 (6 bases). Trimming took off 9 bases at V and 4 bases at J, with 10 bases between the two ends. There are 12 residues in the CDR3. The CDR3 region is CASRGDYNEQFF. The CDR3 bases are TGTGCCAGTCGCGGGGATTACAATGAGCAGTTCTTC.

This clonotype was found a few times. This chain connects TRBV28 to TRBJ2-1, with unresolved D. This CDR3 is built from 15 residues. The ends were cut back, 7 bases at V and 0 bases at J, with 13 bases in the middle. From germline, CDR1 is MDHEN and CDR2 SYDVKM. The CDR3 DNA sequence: TGTGCCAGCACCGAGGAGCCGAGCTCCTACAATGAGCAGTTCTTC. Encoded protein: CASTEEPSSYNEQFF.

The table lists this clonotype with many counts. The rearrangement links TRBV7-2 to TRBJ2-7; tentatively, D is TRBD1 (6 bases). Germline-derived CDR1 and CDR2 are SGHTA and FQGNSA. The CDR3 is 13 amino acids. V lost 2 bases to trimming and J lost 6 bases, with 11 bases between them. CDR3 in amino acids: CASSLMQGTEQYF. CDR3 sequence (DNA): TGTGCCAGCAGCTTAATGCAGGGGACCGAGCAGTACTTC.

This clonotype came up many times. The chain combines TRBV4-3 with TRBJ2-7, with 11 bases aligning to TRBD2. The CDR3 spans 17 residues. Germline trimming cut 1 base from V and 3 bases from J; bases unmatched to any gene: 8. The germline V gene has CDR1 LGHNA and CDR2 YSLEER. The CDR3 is CASSQGSGGAGVYEQYF. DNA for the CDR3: TGCGCCAGCAGCCAAGGTAGCGGGGGGGCCGGAGTCTACGAGCAGTACTTC.

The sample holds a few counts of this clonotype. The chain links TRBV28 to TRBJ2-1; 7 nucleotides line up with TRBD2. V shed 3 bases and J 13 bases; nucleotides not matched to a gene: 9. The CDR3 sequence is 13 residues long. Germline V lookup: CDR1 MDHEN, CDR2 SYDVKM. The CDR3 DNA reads TGTGCCAGCAGTTTTGCGGGACTACCAGGTCAGTTCTTC. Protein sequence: CASSFAGLPGQFF.

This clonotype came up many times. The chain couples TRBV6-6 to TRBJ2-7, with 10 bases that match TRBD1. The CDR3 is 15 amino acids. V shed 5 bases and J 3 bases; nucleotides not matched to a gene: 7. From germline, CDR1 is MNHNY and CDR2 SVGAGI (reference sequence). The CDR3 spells CASSNRDRGSYEQYF. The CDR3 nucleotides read TGTGCCAGCAGTAACCGGGACAGGGGAAGCTACGAGCAGTACTTC.

CDR3 sequence reads: CASSLDQGRSQPQHF. CDR3 nucleotide sequence: TGCGCCAGCAGCTTGGATCAGGGTAGGAGTCAGCCCCAGCATTTT. The chain couples TRBV5-1 to TRBJ1-5; D is possibly TRBD1 (5 bases). Germline CDR1 SGHRS, CDR2 YFSETQ. The CDR3 contains 15 residues. Trimming shortened V by 0 bases and J by 6 bases, and 13 bases separated the two germline ends.

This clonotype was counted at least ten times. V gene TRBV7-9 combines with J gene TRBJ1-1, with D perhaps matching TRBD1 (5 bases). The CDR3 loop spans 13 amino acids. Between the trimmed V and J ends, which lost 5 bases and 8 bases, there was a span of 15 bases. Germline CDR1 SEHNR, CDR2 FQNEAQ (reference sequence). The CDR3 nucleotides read TGTGCCAGCAGCAAGACGGGACCCATCGAAGCTTTCTTT. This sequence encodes CASSKTGPIEAFF.

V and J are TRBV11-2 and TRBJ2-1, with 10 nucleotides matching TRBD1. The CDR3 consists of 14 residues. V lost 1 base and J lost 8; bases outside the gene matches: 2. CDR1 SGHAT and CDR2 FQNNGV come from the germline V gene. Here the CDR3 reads CASSLAGTGDEQFF. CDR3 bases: TGTGCCAGCAGCTTAGCCGGGACAGGGGATGAGCAGTTCTTC.

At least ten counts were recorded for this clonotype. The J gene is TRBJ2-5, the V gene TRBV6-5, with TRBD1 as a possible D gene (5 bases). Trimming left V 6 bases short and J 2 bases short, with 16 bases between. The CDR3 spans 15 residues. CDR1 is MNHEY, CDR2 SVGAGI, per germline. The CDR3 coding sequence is TGTGCCAGCAGAGACAGCCACTCTCCTCAAGAGACCCAGTACTTC. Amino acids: CASRDSHSPQETQYF.

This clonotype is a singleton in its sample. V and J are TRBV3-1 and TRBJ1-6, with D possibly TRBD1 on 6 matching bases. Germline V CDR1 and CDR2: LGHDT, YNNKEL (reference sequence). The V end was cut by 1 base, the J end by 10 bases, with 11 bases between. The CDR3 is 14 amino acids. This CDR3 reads CASSQGGGGSPLHF. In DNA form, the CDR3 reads TGTGCCAGCAGCCAAGGGGGGGGCGGATCACCCCTCCACTTT.

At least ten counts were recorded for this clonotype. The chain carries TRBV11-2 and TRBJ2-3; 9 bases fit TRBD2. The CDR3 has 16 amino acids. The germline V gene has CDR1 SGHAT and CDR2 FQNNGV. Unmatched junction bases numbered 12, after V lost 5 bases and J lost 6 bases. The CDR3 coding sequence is TGTGCCAGCAGCCTCCCGGCTAGCGGGGATCCGGATACGCAGTATTTT. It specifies CASSLPASGDPDTQYF.

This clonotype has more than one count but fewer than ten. CDR3 residues: CASSSGTYLNGYTF. As DNA, the CDR3 is TGTGCCAGCAGCAGCGGGACCTACCTAAATGGCTACACCTTC. This chain uses TRBV12-3 or TRBV12-4 with TRBJ1-2; TRBD1 is a possible D gene (5 bases). CDR3 length: 14 residues. V dropped 6 bases and J dropped 6 bases, with 17 bases sitting between them.

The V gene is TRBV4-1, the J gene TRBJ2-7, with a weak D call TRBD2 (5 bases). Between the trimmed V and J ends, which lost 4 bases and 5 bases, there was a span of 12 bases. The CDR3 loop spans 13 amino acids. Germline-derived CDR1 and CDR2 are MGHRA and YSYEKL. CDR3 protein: CASSREGSDEQYF. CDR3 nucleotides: TGCGCCAGCAGCCGTGAGGGTTCGGACGAGCAGTACTTC.

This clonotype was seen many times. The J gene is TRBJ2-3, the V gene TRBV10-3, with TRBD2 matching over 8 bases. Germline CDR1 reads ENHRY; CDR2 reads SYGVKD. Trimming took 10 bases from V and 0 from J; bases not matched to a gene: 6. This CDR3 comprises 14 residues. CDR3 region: CATKQRGSTDTQYF. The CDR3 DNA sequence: TGTGCCACCAAGCAGCGGGGGAGCACAGATACGCAGTATTTT.

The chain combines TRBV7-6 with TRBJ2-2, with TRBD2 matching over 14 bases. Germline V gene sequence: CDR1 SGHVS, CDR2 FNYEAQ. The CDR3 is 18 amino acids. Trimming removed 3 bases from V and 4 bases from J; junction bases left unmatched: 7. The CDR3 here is CASSFGLAGGRGTGELFF. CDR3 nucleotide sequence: TGTGCCAGCAGCTTCGGACTAGCGGGAGGTCGAGGCACCGGGGAGCTGTTTTTT.

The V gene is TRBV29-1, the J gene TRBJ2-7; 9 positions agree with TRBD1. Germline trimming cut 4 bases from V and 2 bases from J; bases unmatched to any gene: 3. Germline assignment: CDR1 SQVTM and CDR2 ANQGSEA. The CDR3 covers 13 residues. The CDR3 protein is CSVGRDRAYEQYF. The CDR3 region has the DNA TGCAGCGTTGGCCGGGACAGGGCCTACGAGCAGTACTTC.

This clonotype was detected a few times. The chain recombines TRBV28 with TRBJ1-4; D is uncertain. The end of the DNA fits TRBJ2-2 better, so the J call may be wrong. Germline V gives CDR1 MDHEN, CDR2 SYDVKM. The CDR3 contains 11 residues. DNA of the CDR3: TGTGCCAGCAGTTTATCTAGGGAGCTGTTTTTT. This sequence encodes CASSLSRELFF.

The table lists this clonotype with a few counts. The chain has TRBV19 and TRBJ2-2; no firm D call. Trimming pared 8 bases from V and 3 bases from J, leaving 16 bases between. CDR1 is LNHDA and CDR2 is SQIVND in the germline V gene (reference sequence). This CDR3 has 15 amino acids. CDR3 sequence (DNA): TGTGCCAGTGAGAAGGACCGGCGTGACACCGGGGAGCTGTTTTTT. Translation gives CASEKDRRDTGELFF.

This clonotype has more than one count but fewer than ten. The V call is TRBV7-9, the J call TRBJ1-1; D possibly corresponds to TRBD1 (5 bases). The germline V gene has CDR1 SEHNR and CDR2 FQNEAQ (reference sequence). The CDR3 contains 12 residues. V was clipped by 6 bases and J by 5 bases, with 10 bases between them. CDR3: CASRPGSTEAFF. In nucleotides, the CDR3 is TGTGCCAGCAGACCAGGGAGTACTGAAGCTTTCTTT.

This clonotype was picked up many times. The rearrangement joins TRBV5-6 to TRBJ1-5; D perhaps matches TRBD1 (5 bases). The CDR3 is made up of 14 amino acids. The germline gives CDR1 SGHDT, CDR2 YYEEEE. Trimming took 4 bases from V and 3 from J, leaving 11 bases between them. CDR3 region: CASSPGRHNQPQHF. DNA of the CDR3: TGTGCCAGCAGCCCGGGACGCCACAATCAGCCCCAGCATTTT.

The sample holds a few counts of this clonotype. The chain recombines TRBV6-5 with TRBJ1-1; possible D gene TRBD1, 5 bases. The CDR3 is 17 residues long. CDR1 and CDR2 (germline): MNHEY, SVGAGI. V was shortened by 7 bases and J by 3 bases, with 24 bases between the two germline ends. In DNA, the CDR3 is TGTGCCAGCAAGTCCCCCAAGGGGTTTCTTTTGGACACTGAAGCTTTCTTT. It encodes CASKSPKGFLLDTEAFF.